The 28 T cell receptor beta chains reported below all come from one sample, sequenced in a study of T cell repertoires in cytomegalovirus infection. TCRdb reprocessed the reads via MiXCR and lists one record per CDR3 protein. The sample carries roughly 310,000 distinct CDR3 sequences, roughly 16% recorded once. Sequenced material: PBMCs. These receptors came from a human donor in good health (CMV status not recorded). Some clones in this sample may be carry-over from other donors' samples.

The sample holds many counts of this clonotype. This chain uses TRBV7-6 with TRBJ1-5; a possible D gene is TRBD1 (5 bases). V lost 5 bases and J lost 6, with 11 bases in between. The CDR3 spans 13 residues. CDR1 and CDR2 from the germline V gene are SGHVS and FNYEAQ. CDR3 nucleotide sequence: TGTGCCAGCAGCCTGGACATGAGTCAGCCCCAGCATTTT. It yields the protein CASSLDMSQPQHF.

Many counts were recorded for this clonotype. The rearrangement joins TRBV6-1 to TRBJ2-3; D uncertain. Germline loops: CDR1 MNHNS, CDR2 SASEGT. This CDR3 has 11 amino acids. Deletions cut 6 bases from V and 2 bases from J, with 3 bases between. The CDR3, as DNA: TGTGCCAGCAGGAACACAGATACGCAGTATTTT. Amino acid sequence: CASRNTDTQYF.

This clonotype was observed at least ten times. The chain uses TRBV7-2 and TRBJ2-4; 16 bases align to TRBD2. This CDR3 comprises 16 residues. Trimming at V came to 4 bases and at J to 8 bases, leaving 5 bases not matched to a gene. Germline loops: CDR1 SGHTA, CDR2 FQGNSA. DNA of the CDR3: TGTGCCAGCAGCTGGGGACTAGCGGGGGGGTGGGACATTCAGTACTTC. It is translated as CASSWGLAGGWDIQYF. Complete variable domain (other parts from reference TRBV7-2 and TRBJ2-4): GAGVSQSPSNKVTEKGKDVELRCDPISGHTALYWYRQSLGQGLEFLIYFQGNSAPDKSGLPSDRFSAERTGGSVSTLTIQRTQQEDSAVYLCASSWGLAGGWDIQYFGAGTRLSVL.

There are many counts of this clonotype. The V and J genes are TRBV12-3 or TRBV12-4 and TRBJ1-2, with D perhaps matching TRBD1 (5 bases). This CDR3 comprises 13 residues. V lost 6 bases, J lost 4 bases, and 12 bases lay in between. This CDR3 reads CASSPTGIYGYTF. The CDR3 region has the DNA TGTGCCAGCAGCCCTACAGGCATCTATGGCTACACCTTC.

V gene TRBV4-2 combines with J gene TRBJ1-4; D is unresolved. The ends were cut back, 0 bases at V and 8 bases at J, with 16 bases in the middle. There are 16 residues in the CDR3. Germline V lookup: CDR1 LGHNA, CDR2 YNFKEQ. DNA of the CDR3: TGTGCCAGCAGCCAAGAAAGGAGGGTGATAGGGGAAAAACTGTTTTTT. This codes for CASSQERRVIGEKLFF.

This clonotype was seen ten or more times. The chain combines TRBV27 with TRBJ2-3; a weak D match, TRBD1 (5 bases). With 1 base removed from V and 0 bases from J, the gap between germline ends came to 8 bases. The CDR3 sequence is 15 residues long. Germline CDR1 and CDR2: MNHEY and SMNVEV (reference sequence). The CDR3 loop reads CASSLYQGSTDTQYF. The CDR3 DNA sequence: TGTGCCAGCAGTTTATACCAGGGAAGCACAGATACGCAGTATTTT.

In its sample, this clonotype was seen a few times. The V gene is TRBV29-1, the J gene TRBJ1-2, with 12 bases fitting TRBD1. J gave up 8 bases and V 1 base, and 8 bases lay outside the gene matches. CDR1 and CDR2 (germline): SQVTM, ANQGSEA. This CDR3 is built from 15 residues. CDR3 nucleotides: TGCAGCGTTGAAGTTCCGGGACAGGGGGCGGAAGGCTACACCTTC. It encodes CSVEVPGQGAEGYTF. The variable domain in full, completed from reference TRBV29-1 and TRBJ1-2, reads SAVISQKPSRDICQRGTSLTIQCQVDSQVTMMFWYRQQPGQSLTLIATANQGSEATYESGFVIDKFPISRPNLTFSTLTVSNMSPEDSSIYLCSVEVPGQGAEGYTFGSGTRLTVV.

This clonotype was seen only a few times. In DNA, the CDR3 is TGCGCCAGCAGCCAAGAAGGAAACATCATTTCCCAAGAGACCCAGTACTTC. Its protein product is CASSQEGNIISQETQYF. The V and J genes are TRBV4-1 and TRBJ2-5, with unresolved D. Trimming removed 0 bases at V and 1 base at J, with 15 bases between. This CDR3 spans 17 amino acids. The germline V gene has CDR1 MGHRA and CDR2 YSYEKL.

The rearrangement links TRBV7-2 to TRBJ2-5; tentative D call: TRBD1 (5 bases). Trimming pared 0 bases from V and 4 bases from J, leaving 9 bases between. Germline V CDR1 and CDR2: SGHTA, FQGNSA. The CDR3 is 14 amino acids. The CDR3: CASSLALRGETQYF. The CDR3 region has the DNA TGTGCCAGCAGCTTAGCGCTAAGGGGAGAGACCCAGTACTTC.

This chain connects TRBV10-3 to TRBJ1-2, with D tentatively TRBD1 (6 bases). Germline CDR1 reads ENHRY; CDR2 reads SYGVKD. Between the trimmed V and J ends, which lost 7 bases and 8 bases, there was a span of 14 bases. The CDR3 contains 12 residues. The CDR3 spells CAITDRNLGYTF. CDR3 coding DNA: TGTGCCATCACTGACAGGAACTTGGGCTACACCTTC.

There are many counts of this clonotype. The chain joins TRBV7-2 to TRBJ2-3, with TRBD2 identical over 10 bases. Per the germline V gene, CDR1 is SGHTA and CDR2 is FQGNSA. Trimming took 2 bases from V and 6 from J; bases not matched to a gene: 11. This CDR3 contains 17 residues. CDR3 residues: CASSLRISGGAGDTQYF. The CDR3 bases are TGTGCCAGCAGCTTACGGATAAGCGGGGGGGCCGGGGATACGCAGTATTTT.

J is TRBJ1-5 and V is TRBV7-2; D is undetermined. The CDR3 loop spans 13 amino acids. Germline CDR1 is SGHTA and CDR2 is FQGNSA. Trimming took 4 bases from V and 14 from J, leaving 18 bases between them. This CDR3 is CASSSDWNHPKHF. As DNA, the CDR3 is TGTGCCAGCAGCTCTGACTGGAATCATCCCAAGCATTTT.

The table lists this clonotype with a few counts. CDR3 region: CASSGRGADEQYF. Written as DNA, the CDR3 is TGCGCCAGCAGCGGACGGGGTGCCGACGAGCAGTACTTC. The chain combines TRBV23-1 with TRBJ2-7; D is possibly TRBD2 (5 bases). TRBV23-1 is an ORF, with its function uncertain. Deletions cut 6 bases from V and 5 bases from J, with 14 bases between. The CDR3 sequence is 13 residues long.

This clonotype was counted between two and nine times. DNA for the CDR3: TGTGCCAGCAGCCGGATCGCAGGGATCTCTTACGAGCAGTACTTC. Translated, it gives CASSRIAGISYEQYF. The rearrangement joins TRBV5-6 to TRBJ2-7, with D maybe TRBD1 (5 bases). Germline CDR1 SGHDT, CDR2 YYEEEE. This CDR3 comprises 15 residues. V was cut by 4 bases and J by 4 bases, with 18 bases left in between.

This clonotype was seen only a few times. The chain couples TRBV3-1 to TRBJ1-5; TRBD1 might be the D (5 bases). CDR3 length equals 15 residues. Germline lookup yields CDR1 LGHDT and CDR2 YNNKEL (reference sequence). The germline V and J ends were trimmed by 4 bases and 5 bases, with 15 bases remaining between them. CDR3: CASSLGTPGDQPQHF. The CDR3 DNA reads TGTGCCAGCAGCCTTGGGACCCCGGGGGATCAGCCCCAGCATTTT.

This clonotype was seen repeatedly, ten times or more. The rearrangement links TRBV7-8 to TRBJ2-2, with D perhaps being TRBD1 or TRBD2 (5 bases each). There are 13 residues in the CDR3. In germline, CDR1 is SGHVS, CDR2 FQNEAQ. V was cut by 6 bases and J by 4 bases, with 9 bases left in between. Here the CDR3 DNA reads TGTGCCAGCAGGGGACGGACCACCGGGGAGCTGTTTTTT. Translated: CASRGRTTGELFF.

A remark on this clonotype: It is likely a read error: a sequence one base away is far more abundant. This chain joins TRBV7-4 and TRBJ1-5; D is unresolved. CDR3 length: 12 residues. Germline CDR1 SGHVT, CDR2 SQSDAQ. CDR3 in amino acids: CSSSLGDQPQHF. The CDR3 region has the DNA TGTTCCAGCAGCTTAGGCGATCAGCCCCAGCATTTT.

The chain couples TRBV18 to TRBJ1-1, with a weak D call TRBD1 (5 bases). This CDR3 has 15 amino acids. V shed 0 bases and J shed 3 bases, with 11 bases lying between them. Germline CDR1 is KGHSH and CDR2 is LQKENI. The CDR3 region has the DNA TGTGCCAGCTCACCACCGTTTGGGGGGGACACTGAAGCTTTCTTT. Its translation is CASSPPFGGDTEAFF.

The chain combines TRBV6-5 with TRBJ1-5; the match to TRBD1 covers 10 bases. J gave up 13 bases and V 0 bases, and 9 bases lay outside the gene matches. Germline V gene data show CDR1 as MNHEY and CDR2 as SVGAGI. The CDR3 runs 15 residues. The CDR3 DNA reads as TGTGCCAGCAGTTACTCGAGCGGGACAGGGGCAATTCAGCATTTT. As protein: CASSYSSGTGAIQHF.

Comments on this clonotype: This may be a read error, as it is one base from a much larger clone. This rearrangement joins TRBV7-9 to TRBJ2-7; TRBD2 matches 9 bases. This CDR3 contains 16 residues. Germline assignment: CDR1 SEHNR and CDR2 FQNEAQ (reference sequence). Trimming took 3 bases from V and 3 from J; bases not matched to a gene: 9. CDR3 in DNA: TGTGCCAGCAGCTTTGTACTATCTAGCGGGGACTACGAGCAGTACTTC. It yields the protein CASSFVLSSGDYEQYF.

The CDR3 loop is CSASHTGLGYGYTF. The DNA of the CDR3 is TGCAGTGCTAGTCACACAGGGTTGGGCTATGGCTACACCTTC. V usage is TRBV20-1 and J usage is TRBJ1-2, with D tentatively TRBD1 (6 bases). CDR1 and CDR2 from the germline V gene are DFQATT and SNEGSKA (reference sequence). This CDR3 contains 14 residues. The V and J ends lost 3 bases and 4 bases respectively, with 15 bases between them.

V is TRBV12-3 or TRBV12-4 and J is TRBJ1-4; TRBD1 might be the D (6 bases). Trimming pared 4 bases from V and 8 bases from J, leaving 11 bases between. The CDR3 is 13 amino acids. CDR3 in amino acids: CASSYRASEKLFF. CDR3 sequence (DNA): TGTGCCAGCAGTTACAGGGCGTCCGAAAAACTGTTTTTT.

The J gene is TRBJ2-6, the V gene TRBV28, with D maybe TRBD1 (6 bases). The V gene lost 7 bases and the J gene lost 0 bases, with 13 bases spanning the gap. Germline CDR1 and CDR2: MDHEN and SYDVKM. This CDR3 is 16 amino acids long. CDR3 nucleotides: TGTGCCAGCACCTCGACAGGCTACTCTGGGGCCAACGTCCTGACTTTC. Protein product: CASTSTGYSGANVLTF.

This clonotype was picked up many times. V and J are TRBV7-2 and TRBJ2-6; D ambiguous. The V end was cut by 5 bases, the J end by 0 bases, with 11 bases between. The CDR3 consists of 16 residues. CDR1 and CDR2 from the germline V gene are SGHTA and FQGNSA. Written as DNA, the CDR3 is TGTGCCAGCAGCCTTTTTTGGGCCTCTGGGGCCAACGTCCTGACTTTC. Amino acid sequence: CASSLFWASGANVLTF.

As for this clonotype: A much larger clonotype is one base distant, so this may be a read error. This chain uses TRBV6-8 with TRBJ1-5; possibly TRBD1 for D (5 bases). The CDR3 covers 19 residues. Germline V CDR1 and CDR2: MNHGY, SAAAGT. The CDR3 protein is CASSTRGQSTPEGNRPQHF. The CDR3 nucleotides read TGTGCCAGCAGTACCCGGGGCCAATCGACCCCAGAGGGCAATCGGCCCCAGCATTTT.

This clonotype was observed many times. The chain carries TRBV12-3 or TRBV12-4 and TRBJ2-5; 7 bases are a match to TRBD1. The CDR3 is 15 amino acids. V shed 3 bases, J shed 4 bases, and the junction held 8 bases outside the gene matches. The chain's CDR3 is CASSFGPGGRETQYF. DNA for the CDR3: TGTGCCAGCAGTTTTGGGCCAGGGGGAAGAGAGACCCAGTACTTC.

In this sample, this clonotype turned up many times. The CDR3 bases are TGTGCCAGCAGCCCCGGGGGAGCGGGGAGCTCCTACAATGAGCAGTTCTTC. Its translation is CASSPGGAGSSYNEQFF. V usage is TRBV7-8 and J usage is TRBJ2-1; 7 bases align to TRBD2. Germline-derived CDR1 and CDR2 are SGHVS and FQNEAQ. The CDR3 extends over 17 amino acids. With V trimmed by 5 bases and J by 0 bases, 10 bases remained unmatched.

In its sample, this clonotype was seen a few times. This chain connects TRBV5-1 to TRBJ1-4, with D possibly matching TRBD1 (6 bases). The germline V and J ends were trimmed by 2 bases and 6 bases, with 11 bases remaining between them. CDR1 is SGHRS, CDR2 YFSETQ, per germline. The CDR3 is 14 residues long. CDR3 sequence (DNA): TGCGCCAGCAGCTTCGCCAGGGGAGATGAAAAACTGTTTTTT. It specifies CASSFARGDEKLFF.